This TCR beta chain was identified during a study of blood T cell repertoires in COVID-19. Germline V lookup: CDR1 SGHKS, CDR2 YYEKEE (reference sequence). Trimming removed 0 bases at V and 14 bases at J, with 15 bases between. The CDR3 is 13 amino acids. The table came from immunoSEQ multiplex PCR; TCRdb's copy has only in-frame clones and leaves some out. The sample consists of about 140,000 clones, 60% to 80% of them appearing once. The chain joins TRBV5-5 to TRBJ2-1; a possible D gene is TRBD1 (5 bases). The sequence was obtained from a woman aged 45-60 years who had recovered from COVID-19. Sequencing used PBMCs or T cells enriched from blood (not recorded which). CDR3 protein: CASSLGQGIAEFF. The CDR3, as DNA: TGTGCCAGCAGCTTGGGGCAGGGTATTGCTGAGTTCTTC.